The present T cell receptor beta chain was sequenced within a study of blood T cell repertoires in COVID-19. CDR3 length equals 15 residues. Trimming took 0 bases from V and 6 from J; bases not matched to a gene: 6. Germline V gene sequence: CDR1 WSHSY, CDR2 SAAADI. Original processing notes: From reference gene primer amplification, estimates of nucleated cell counts were derived. Profiling relied on immunoSEQ multiplex PCR, and the TCRdb table lists in-frame clones only, not all of them. V, J and clone size are those of that table, while D and trimming were read from the DNA. The table records some 300,000 clones, about 91% of them present only once.

Material for sequencing was peripheral blood. This receptor was taken from a woman aged 25 to 39 who had recovered from COVID-19. V gene TRBV10-2 combines with J gene TRBJ1-2; 8 nucleotides align to TRBD1. CDR3 residues: CASSESTAGGDGYTF. CDR3 bases: TGCGCCAGCAGTGAGTCGACGGCAGGGGGCGATGGCTACACCTTC.